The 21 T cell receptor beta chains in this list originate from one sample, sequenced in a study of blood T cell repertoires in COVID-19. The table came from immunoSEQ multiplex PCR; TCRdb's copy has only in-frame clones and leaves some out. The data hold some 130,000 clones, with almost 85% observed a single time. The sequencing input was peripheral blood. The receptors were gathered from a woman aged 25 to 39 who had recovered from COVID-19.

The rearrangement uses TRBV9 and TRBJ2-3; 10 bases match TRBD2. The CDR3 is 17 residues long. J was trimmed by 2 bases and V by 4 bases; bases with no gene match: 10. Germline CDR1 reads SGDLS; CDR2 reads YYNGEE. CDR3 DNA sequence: TGTGCCAGCAGCCCAGGGGCTAGCGGGGGATACACAGATACGCAGTATTTT. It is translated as CASSPGASGGYTDTQYF.

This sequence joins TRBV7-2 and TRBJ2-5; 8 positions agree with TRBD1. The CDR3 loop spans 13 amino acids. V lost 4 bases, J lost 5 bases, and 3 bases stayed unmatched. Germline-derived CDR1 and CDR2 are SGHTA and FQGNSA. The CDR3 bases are TGTGCCAGCAGCTGGACAGGGAGGGAGACCCAGTACTTC. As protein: CASSWTGRETQYF.

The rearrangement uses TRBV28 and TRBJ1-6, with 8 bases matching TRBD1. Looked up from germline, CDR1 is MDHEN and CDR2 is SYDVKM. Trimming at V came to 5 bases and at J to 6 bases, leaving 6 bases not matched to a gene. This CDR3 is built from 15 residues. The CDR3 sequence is CASSRPDRVNSPLHF. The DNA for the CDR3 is TGTGCCAGCAGTCGCCCGGACAGGGTTAATTCACCCCTCCACTTT.

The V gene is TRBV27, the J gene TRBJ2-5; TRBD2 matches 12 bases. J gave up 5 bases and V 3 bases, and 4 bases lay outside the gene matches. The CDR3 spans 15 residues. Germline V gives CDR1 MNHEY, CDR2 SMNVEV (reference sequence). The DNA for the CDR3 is TGTGCCAGCAGTTTCGCTAGCGGGAGGGGTGAGACCCAGTACTTC. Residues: CASSFASGRGETQYF.

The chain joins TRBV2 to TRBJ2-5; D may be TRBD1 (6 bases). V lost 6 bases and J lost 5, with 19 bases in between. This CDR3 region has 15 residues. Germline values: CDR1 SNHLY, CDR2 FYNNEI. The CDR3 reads CASSGQSGAGETQYF. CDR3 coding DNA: TGTGCCAGCAGCGGGCAATCAGGGGCCGGGGAGACCCAGTACTTC.

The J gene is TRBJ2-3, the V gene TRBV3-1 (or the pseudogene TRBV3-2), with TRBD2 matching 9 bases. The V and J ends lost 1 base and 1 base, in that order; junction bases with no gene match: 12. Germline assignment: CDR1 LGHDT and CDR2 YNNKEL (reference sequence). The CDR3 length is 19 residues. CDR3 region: CASSQVRSGGPAGTDTQYF. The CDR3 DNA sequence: TGTGCCAGCAGCCAAGTGCGAAGCGGGGGGCCTGCGGGCACAGATACGCAGTATTTT.

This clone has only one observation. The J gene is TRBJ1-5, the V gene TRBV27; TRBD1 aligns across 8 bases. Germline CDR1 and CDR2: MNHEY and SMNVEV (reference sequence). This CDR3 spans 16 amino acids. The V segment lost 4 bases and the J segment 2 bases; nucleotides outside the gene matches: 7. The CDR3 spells CASSYRQGLGNQPQHF. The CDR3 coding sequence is TGTGCCAGCAGTTACCGACAGGGGTTGGGCAATCAGCCCCAGCATTTT.

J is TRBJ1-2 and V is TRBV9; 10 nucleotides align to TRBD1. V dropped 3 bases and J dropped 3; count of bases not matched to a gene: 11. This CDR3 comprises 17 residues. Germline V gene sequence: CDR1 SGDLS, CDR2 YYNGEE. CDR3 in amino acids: CASSASVDRGRDYGYTF. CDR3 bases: TGTGCCAGCAGCGCGTCCGTCGACAGGGGGCGCGACTATGGCTACACCTTC.

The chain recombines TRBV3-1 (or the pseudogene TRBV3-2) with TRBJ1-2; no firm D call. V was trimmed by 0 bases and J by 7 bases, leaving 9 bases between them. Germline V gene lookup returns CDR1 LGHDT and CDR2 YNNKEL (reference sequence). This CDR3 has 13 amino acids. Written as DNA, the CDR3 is TGTGCCAGCAGCCAAGATAGGAGTAGTGGCTACACCTTC. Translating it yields CASSQDRSSGYTF.

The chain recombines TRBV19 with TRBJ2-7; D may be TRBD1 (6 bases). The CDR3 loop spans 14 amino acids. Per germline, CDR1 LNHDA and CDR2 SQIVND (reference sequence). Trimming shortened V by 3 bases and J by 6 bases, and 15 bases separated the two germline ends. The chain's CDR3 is CASSISGQTCEQYF. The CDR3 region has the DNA TGTGCCAGTAGTATTTCAGGACAGACCTGCGAGCAGTACTTC. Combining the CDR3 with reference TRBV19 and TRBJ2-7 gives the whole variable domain DGGITQSPKYLFRKEGQNVTLSCEQNLNHDAMYWYRQDPGQGLRLIYYSQIVNDFQKGDIAEGYSVSREKKESFPLTVTSAQKNPTAFYLCASSISGQTCEQYFGPGTRLTVT.

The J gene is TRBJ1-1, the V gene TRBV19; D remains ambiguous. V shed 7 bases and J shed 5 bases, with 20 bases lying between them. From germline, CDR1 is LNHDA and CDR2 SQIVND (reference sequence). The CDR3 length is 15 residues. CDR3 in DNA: TGTGCCAGTACCACGATGGAGGCCCGAACTACTGAAGCTTTCTTT. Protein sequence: CASTTMEARTTEAFF.

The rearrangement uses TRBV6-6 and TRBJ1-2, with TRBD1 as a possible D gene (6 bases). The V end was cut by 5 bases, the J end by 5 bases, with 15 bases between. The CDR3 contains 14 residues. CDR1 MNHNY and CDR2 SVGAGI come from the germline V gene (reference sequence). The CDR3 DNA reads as TGTGCCAGCAGTCCTTCTGTAGGGGGTTATGGCTACACCTTC. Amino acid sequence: CASSPSVGGYGYTF.

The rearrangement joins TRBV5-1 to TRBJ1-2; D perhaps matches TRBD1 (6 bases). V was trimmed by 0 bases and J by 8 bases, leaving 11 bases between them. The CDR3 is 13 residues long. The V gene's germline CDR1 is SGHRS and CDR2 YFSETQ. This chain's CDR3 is CASSLVYQGGYTF. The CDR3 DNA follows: TGCGCCAGCAGCTTGGTCTACCAGGGGGGCTACACCTTC.

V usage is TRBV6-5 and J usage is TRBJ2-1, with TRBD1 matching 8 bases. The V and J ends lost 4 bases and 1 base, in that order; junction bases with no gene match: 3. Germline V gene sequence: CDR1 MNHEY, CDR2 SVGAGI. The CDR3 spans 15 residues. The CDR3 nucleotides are TGTGCCAGCAGTTCTGACAGGGGATCCTACAATGAGCAGTTCTTC. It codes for CASSSDRGSYNEQFF.

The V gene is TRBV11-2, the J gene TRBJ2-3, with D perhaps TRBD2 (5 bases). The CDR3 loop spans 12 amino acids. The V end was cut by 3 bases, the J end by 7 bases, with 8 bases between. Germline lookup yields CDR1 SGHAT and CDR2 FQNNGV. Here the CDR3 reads CASSFEGYTQYF. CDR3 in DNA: TGTGCCAGCAGCTTTGAGGGTTATACGCAGTATTTT.

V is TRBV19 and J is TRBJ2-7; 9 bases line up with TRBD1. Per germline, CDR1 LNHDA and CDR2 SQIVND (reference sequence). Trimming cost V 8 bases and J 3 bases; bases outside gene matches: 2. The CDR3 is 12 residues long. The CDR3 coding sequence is TGTGCCAGTCGGGACAGGGTCTACGAGCAGTACTTC. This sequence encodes CASRDRVYEQYF.

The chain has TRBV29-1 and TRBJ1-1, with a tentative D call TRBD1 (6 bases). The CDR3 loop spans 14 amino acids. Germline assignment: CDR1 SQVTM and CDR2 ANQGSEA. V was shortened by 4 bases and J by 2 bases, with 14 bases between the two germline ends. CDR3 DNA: TGCAGCGTTGCTGGGACACAAGCTAACACTGAAGCTTTCTTT. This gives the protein CSVAGTQANTEAFF.

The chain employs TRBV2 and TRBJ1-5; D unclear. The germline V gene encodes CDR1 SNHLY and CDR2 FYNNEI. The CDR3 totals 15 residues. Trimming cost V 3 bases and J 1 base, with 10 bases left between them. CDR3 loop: CASSEREGSNQPQHF. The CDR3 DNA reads TGTGCCAGCAGTGAGAGGGAGGGAAGCAATCAGCCCCAGCATTTT.

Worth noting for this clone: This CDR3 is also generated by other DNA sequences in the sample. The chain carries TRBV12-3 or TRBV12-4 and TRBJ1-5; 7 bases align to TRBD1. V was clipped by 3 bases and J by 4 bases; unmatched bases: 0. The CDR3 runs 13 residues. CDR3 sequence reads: CASSLTGNQPQHF. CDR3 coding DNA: TGTGCCAGCAGTTTGACAGGGAATCAGCCCCAGCATTTT.

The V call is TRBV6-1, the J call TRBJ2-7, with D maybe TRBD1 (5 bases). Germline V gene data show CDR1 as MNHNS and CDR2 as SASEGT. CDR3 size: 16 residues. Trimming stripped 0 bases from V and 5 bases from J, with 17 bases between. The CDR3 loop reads CASSEALRLTENEQYF. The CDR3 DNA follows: TGTGCCAGCAGTGAAGCGCTCCGTCTGACAGAAAACGAGCAGTACTTC.

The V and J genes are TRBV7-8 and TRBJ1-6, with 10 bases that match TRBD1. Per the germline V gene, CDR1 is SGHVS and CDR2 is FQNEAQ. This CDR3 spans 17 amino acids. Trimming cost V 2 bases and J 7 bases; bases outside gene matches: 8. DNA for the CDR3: TGTGCCAGCAGCTTAAGACCCTCGGACAGGGGGAATTCACCCCTCCACTTT. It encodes CASSLRPSDRGNSPLHF.